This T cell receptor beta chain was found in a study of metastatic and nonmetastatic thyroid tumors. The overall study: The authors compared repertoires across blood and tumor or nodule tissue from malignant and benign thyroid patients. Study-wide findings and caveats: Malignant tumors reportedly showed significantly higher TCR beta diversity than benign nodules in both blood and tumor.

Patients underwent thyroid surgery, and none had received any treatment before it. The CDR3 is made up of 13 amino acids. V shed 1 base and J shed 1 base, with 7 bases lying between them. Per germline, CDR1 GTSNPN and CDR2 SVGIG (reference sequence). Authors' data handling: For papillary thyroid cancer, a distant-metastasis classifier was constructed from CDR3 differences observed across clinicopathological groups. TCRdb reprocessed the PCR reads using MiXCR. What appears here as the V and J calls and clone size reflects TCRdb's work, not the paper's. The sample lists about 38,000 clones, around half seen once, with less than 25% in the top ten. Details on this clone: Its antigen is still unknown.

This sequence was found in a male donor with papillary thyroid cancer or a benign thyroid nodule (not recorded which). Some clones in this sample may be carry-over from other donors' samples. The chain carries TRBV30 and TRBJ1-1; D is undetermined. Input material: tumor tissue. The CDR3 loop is CAWSEDKNTEAFF. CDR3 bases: TGTGCCTGGAGTGAAGACAAGAACACTGAAGCTTTCTTT.